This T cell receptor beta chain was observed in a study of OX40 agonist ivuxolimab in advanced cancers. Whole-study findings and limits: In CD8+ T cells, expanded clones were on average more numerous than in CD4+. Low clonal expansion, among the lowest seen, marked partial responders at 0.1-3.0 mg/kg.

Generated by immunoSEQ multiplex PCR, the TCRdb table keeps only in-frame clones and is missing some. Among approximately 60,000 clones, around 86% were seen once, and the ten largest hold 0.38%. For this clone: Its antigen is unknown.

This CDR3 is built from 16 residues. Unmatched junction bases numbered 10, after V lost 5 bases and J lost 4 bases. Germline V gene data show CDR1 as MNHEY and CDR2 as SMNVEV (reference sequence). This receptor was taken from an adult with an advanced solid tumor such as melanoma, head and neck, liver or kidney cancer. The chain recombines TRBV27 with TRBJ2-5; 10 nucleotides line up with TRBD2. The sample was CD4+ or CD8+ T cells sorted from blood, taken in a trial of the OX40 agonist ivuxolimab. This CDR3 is CASSPLGLAEGETQYF. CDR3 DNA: TGTGCCAGCAGTCCCCTTGGACTAGCGGAGGGAGAGACCCAGTACTTC.